This T cell receptor (beta chain) was observed in a study of PD-L1 blockade in urothelial cancer. The time point: pretreatment peripheral blood. This CDR3 comprises 13 residues. The germline gives CDR1 LNHDA, CDR2 SQIVND (reference sequence). V gave up 10 bases and J gave up 8 bases; unmatched junction bases: 8. Produced via immunoSEQ multiplex PCR; TCRdb's table is partial and in-frame only. In the table there are roughly 55,000 clones, approximately 86% of which are singletons. The V call is TRBV19, the J call TRBJ1-4; 9 bases are a match to TRBD1. This receptor was identified in a man between 60 and 75 years old with urothelial cancer. The specimen comprised PBMCs, sampled around atezolizumab (anti-PD-L1) treatment. CDR3 in DNA: TGTGCCACCGCCGGGACAGGGCGGGAAAAACTGTTTTTT. Translating gives CATAGTGREKLFF.